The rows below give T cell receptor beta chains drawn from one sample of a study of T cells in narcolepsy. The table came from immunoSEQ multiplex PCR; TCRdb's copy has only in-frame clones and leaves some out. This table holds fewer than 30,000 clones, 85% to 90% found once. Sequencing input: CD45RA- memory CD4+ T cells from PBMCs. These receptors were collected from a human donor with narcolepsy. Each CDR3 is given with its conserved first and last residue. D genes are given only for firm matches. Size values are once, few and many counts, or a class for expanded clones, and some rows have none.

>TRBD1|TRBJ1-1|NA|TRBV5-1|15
TGCGCCAGCAGCCCCCAGGGACAGGGTGTTACTGAAGCTTTCTTT
CASSPQGQGVTEAFF
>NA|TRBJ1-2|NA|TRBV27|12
TGTGCCAGCAGTTTTACAGACTATGGCTACACCTTC
CASSFTDYGYTF
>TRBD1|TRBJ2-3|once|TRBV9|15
TGTGCCAGCAGCGCTCGGGACAGAGGACGAGATACGCAGTATTTT
CASSARDRGRDTQYF
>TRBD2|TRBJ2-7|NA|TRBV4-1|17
TGCGCCAGCAGCCATAGCCCTTCACTGGCGGGAGTCTACGAGCAGTACTTC
CASSHSPSLAGVYEQYF
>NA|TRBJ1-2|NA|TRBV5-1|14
TGCGCCAGCAGCTTGGCGCCAGGGGTTGAGGGCTACACCTTC
CASSLAPGVEGYTF
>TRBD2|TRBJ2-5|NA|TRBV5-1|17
TGCGCCAGCAGCTCGGGACTAGCGGTCCAGTACCAAGAGACCCAGTACTTC
CASSSGLAVQYQETQYF
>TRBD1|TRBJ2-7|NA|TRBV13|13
TGTGCCAGCGCGGAGACAGGGTATAACGAGCAGTACTTC
CASAETGYNEQYF
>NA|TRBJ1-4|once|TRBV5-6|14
TGTGCCAGCAGCTTGGAGCAGGGGAACGAAAAACTGTTTTTT
CASSLEQGNEKLFF
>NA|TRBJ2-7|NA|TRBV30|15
TGTGCCTGGAGTGTACCTCAACAGTTCTCCTACGAGCAGTACTTC
CAWSVPQQFSYEQYF
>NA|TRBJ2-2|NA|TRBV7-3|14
TGTGCCAGCAGCTTAGAGGGAATCACCGGGGAGCTGTTTTTT
CASSLEGITGELFF
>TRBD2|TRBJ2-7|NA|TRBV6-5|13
TGTGCCAGCAGTCGGGGGGGCGGGGGCGAGCAGTACTTC
CASSRGGGGEQYF
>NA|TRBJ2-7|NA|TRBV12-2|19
TGTGCAAGTCGCCGACCGGGACTAGCGGAAAATACACCCTCCTACGAGCAGCACTTC
CASRRPGLAENTPSYEQHF
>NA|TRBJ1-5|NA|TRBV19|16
TGTGCCAGTAGTCTGACGGGACAACTTAGCAATCAGCCCCAGCATTTT
CASSLTGQLSNQPQHF
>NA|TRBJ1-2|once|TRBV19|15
TGTGCCAGTAGTATAGATCCTTCAGGGATCTATGGCTACACCTTC
CASSIDPSGIYGYTF
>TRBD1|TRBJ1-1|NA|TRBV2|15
TGTGCCAGCATGATGACAGGGGTCGGGGGCACTGAAGCTTTCTTT
CASMMTGVGGTEAFF
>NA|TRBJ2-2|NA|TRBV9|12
TGTGCCAGCAGCTTCCAGGGCGGGGAGCTGTTTTTT
CASSFQGGELFF
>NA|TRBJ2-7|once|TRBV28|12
TGTGCCAGCAATCAGGGGCCCTACGAGCAGTACTTC
CASNQGPYEQYF
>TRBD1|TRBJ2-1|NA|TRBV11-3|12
TGTGCCAGCAGCTTGGGACAGGATGAGCAGTTCTTC
CASSLGQDEQFF
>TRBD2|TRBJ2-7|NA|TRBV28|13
TGTGCCAGCGTGCGGGGGGGAACCTACGAGCAGTACTTC
CASVRGGTYEQYF
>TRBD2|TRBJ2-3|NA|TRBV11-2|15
TGTGCCAGCAGTCCGGGCCTAGCGGGCACAGATACGCAGTATTTT
CASSPGLAGTDTQYF
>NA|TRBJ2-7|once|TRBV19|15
TGTGCCAGTAGCACCAGCATCGGGGGGCGACACGAACAGTACTTC
CASSTSIGGRHEQYF
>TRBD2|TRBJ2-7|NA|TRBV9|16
TGTGCCAGCAGCCCCACCCAACTAGCGACTCCCTACGAGCAGTACTTC
CASSPTQLATPYEQYF
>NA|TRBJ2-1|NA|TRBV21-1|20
TGTGCCAGCAGCAAAGTACCCACTAGCGGGAGGAGAAGCTCCTACAATGAGCAGTTCTTC
CASSKVPTSGRRSSYNEQFF
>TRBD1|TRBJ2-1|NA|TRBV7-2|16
TGTGCCAGCAGCTTAGCAGCAGGGGGCGCTTACAATGAGCAGTTCTTC
CASSLAAGGAYNEQFF
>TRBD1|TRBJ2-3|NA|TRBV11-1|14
TGTGCCAGCAGCTCCCCGACAGGGCCAGATACGCAGTATTTT
CASSSPTGPDTQYF
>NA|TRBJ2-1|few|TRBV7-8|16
TGTGCCAGCAGCTTACCCTTGGCGGGCCGGGGGAATGAGCAGTTCTTC
CASSLPLAGRGNEQFF
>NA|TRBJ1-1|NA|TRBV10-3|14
TGTGCCATCAGTGAGTCTAGGGGGGGCACTGAAGCTTTCTTT
CAISESRGGTEAFF
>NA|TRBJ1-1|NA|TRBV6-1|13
TGTGCCAGCGGTGACAGGAGGTTCACTGAAGCTTTCTTT
CASGDRRFTEAFF
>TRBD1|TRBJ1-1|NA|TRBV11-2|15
TGTGCCAGCAGCTTTCGTAGACAGGGGTTCACTGAAGCTTTCTTT
CASSFRRQGFTEAFF
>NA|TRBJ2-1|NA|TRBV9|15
TGTGCCAGCAGCGAGGGGTCTAGCGTCAACAATGAGCAGTTCTTC
CASSEGSSVNNEQFF
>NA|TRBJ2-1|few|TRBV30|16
TGTGCCTGGAGTGTAGGGCTAGCGTGGAGCTACAATGAGCAGTTCTTC
CAWSVGLAWSYNEQFF
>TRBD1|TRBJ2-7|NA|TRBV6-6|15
TGTGCCAGCACCATGGCCTCCGGGACAGTCTACGAGCAGTACTTC
CASTMASGTVYEQYF
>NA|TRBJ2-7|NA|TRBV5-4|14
TGTGCCAGCAGCCTAGGCCTGACTGACTACGAGCAGTACTTC
CASSLGLTDYEQYF
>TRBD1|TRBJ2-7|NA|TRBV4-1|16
TGCGCCAGCAGCCAAGGACAGGGCACGGGTATCGACGAGCAGTACTTC
CASSQGQGTGIDEQYF
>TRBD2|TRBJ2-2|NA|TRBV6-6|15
TGTGCCAGCAAGGGCGGGAGGGCCGGAACCGGGGAGCTGTTTTTT
CASKGGRAGTGELFF
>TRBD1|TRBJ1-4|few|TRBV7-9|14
TGTGCCAGCAGCCATATTGGACAGGGAGTTTTGCTGTTTTTT
CASSHIGQGVLLFF
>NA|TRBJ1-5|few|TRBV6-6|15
TGTGCCAGCAGTCCCGGACAGTATAGCAATCAGCCCCAGCATTTT
CASSPGQYSNQPQHF
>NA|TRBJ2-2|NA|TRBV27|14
TGTGCCAGCAGTTTACGAGAGTCTACCGGGGAGCTGTTTTTT
CASSLRESTGELFF
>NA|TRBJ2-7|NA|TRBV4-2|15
TGTGCCAGCAGCCAAGACTGGGGCTCCGGCTACGAGCAGTACTTC
CASSQDWGSGYEQYF
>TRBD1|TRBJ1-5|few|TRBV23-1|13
TGCGCCAGCACTTGGGACAGGGAACAGCCCCAGCATTTT
CASTWDREQPQHF
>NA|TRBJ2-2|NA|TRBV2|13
TGTGCCAGCGCCCCCCCGGGCACCGGGGAGCTGTTTTTT
CASAPPGTGELFF
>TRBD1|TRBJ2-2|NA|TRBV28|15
TGTGCCAGCATCACCTCGGGGACAGGGGCCGGGGAGCTGTTTTTT
CASITSGTGAGELFF
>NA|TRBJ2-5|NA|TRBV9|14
TGTGCCAGCAGCGTAGGACAGATCCAAGAGACCCAGTACTTC
CASSVGQIQETQYF
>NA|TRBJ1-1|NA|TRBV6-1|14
TGTGCCAGCAGAGCAGGCGGGGAGAACACTGAAGCTTTCTTT
CASRAGGENTEAFF
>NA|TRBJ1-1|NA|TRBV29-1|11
TGCAGCGTTGAACGGGGGGCTGAAGCTTTCTTT
CSVERGAEAFF
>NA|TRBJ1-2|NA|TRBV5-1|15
TGCGCCAGCAGCCCCGGCGGTTTAGGTAACTATGGCTACACCTTC
CASSPGGLGNYGYTF
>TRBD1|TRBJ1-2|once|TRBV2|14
TGTGCCAGCAGTCGGGACAGGCTTAACTATGGCTACACCTTC
CASSRDRLNYGYTF
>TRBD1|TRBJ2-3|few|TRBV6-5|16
TGTGCCAGCAGTTATACAGGGACAGGATACAAAGATACGCAGTATTTT
CASSYTGTGYKDTQYF
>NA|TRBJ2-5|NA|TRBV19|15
TGTGCCAGTAGTAGTAAACAGGGGGGGATGAAGACCCAGTACTTC
CASSSKQGGMKTQYF
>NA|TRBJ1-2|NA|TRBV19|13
TGTGCCAGTAGTATATACGGGAACTATGGCTACACCTTC
CASSIYGNYGYTF
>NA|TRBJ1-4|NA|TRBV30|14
TGTGCCTGGGGAGGGGCCCCCACGAATGAAAAACTGTTTTTT
CAWGGAPTNEKLFF
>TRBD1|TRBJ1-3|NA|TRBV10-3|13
TGTGCCGTTGACAGGGGGCCTGGAAACACCATATATTTT
CAVDRGPGNTIYF
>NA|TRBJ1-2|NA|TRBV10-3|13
TGTGCCATCAGTGAGGACTCCCCGAATGGCTACACCTTC
CAISEDSPNGYTF
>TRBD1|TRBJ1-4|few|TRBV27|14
TGTGCCAGCAGTCCTTACCCACAGGGGGCGAAACTGTTTTTT
CASSPYPQGAKLFF
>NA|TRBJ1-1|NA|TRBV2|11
TGTGCCAGCAGCGGGAGTACTGAAGCTTTCTTT
CASSGSTEAFF
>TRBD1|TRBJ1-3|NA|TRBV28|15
TGTGCCAGCAGTTTGAGACAGGGCGGTGGAAACACCATATATTTT
CASSLRQGGGNTIYF
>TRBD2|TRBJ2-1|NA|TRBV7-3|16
TGTGCCAGCAGCTTATGGTCTAGCGGGGATAACAATGAGCAGTTCTTC
CASSLWSSGDNNEQFF
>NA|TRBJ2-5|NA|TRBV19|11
TGTGCCAGTAGTATCAGAGAGACCCAGTACTTC
CASSIRETQYF